Listed below are T cell receptor beta chains from one sample, sequenced in a study of lymphopenia after photon versus proton radiotherapy. Here immunoSEQ multiplex PCR was the method, and the copy in TCRdb shows in-frame clones only, minus some. This sample yields fewer than 65,000 clones, of which around 87% are seen a single time; roughly 2.1% belongs to the top ten. The sample in question was peripheral blood, obtained from a patient treated with photon-based radiotherapy. These TCRs come from a man aged 35 to 55 with gastric cancer. Both conserved end residues are trimmed from each CDR3. Not all rows give a size; the values are once, few, many and, for expanded clones, a class.

CDR3aa	j_gene	v_gene	abundance
ASSLANSGNTIY	TRBJ1-3	TRBV5-5	NA
ASSLVVAAGEQY	TRBJ2-7	TRBV5-8	once
ASSQSDSTLYEQY	TRBJ2-7	TRBV6-5	NA
ADSKEFRETQY	TRBJ2-5	TRBV2	NA
AIKRPGEGEAF	TRBJ1-1	TRBV10-3	NA
ASSLGVGGNEKLF	TRBJ1-4	TRBV7-2	NA
ASSYVRGGHNEQF	TRBJ2-1	TRBV6-6	NA
ASSLGGATDTQY	TRBJ2-3	TRBV11-3	NA
ASKTEVLNYGYT	TRBJ1-2	TRBV2	NA
ASSPLTGTAYGYT	TRBJ1-2	TRBV7-9	NA
AISELAGAYEQY	TRBJ2-7	TRBV10-3	NA
AWSVSYQGYEQY	TRBJ2-7	TRBV30	NA
ASRTSGDTGELF	TRBJ2-2	TRBV5-1	NA
ASSPRGQDMNTEAF	TRBJ1-1	TRBV18	NA
ASSLNPGTAYEQY	TRBJ2-7	TRBV7-2	NA
AWSVQQGSQETQY	TRBJ2-5	TRBV30	NA
ASSYLGTSGEGTDTQY	TRBJ2-3	TRBV7-3	NA
ASSDTRVGEQF	TRBJ2-1	TRBV9	NA
ASSSRGNGYT	TRBJ1-2	TRBV27	NA
ASSPRDRGYNEQF	TRBJ2-1	TRBV7-9	NA
AWTLERNLNYGYT	TRBJ1-2	TRBV30	NA
ASSSSSTYEQY	TRBJ2-7	TRBV7-3	NA
ASSPRATKSTETQY	TRBJ2-5	TRBV7-3	NA
ASSRDSWEQY	TRBJ2-7	TRBV5-4	NA
ASSFRGVAYEQY	TRBJ2-7	TRBV7-2	NA
ASSQDPGQGAWNSPLH	TRBJ1-6	TRBV4-2	NA
ASSHSGGASHNEQF	TRBJ2-1	TRBV7-6	NA
ASIEGDSDTEAF	TRBJ1-1	TRBV6-1	NA
AWTGFSEAF	TRBJ1-1	TRBV30	NA
ASSGGTSTDTQY	TRBJ2-3	TRBV7-2	NA
ASSLGPGAYQPQH	TRBJ1-5	TRBV5-8	NA
ASSVDRGVFGEKLF	TRBJ1-4	TRBV5-5	NA
ASSFGPRAQGTYEQY	TRBJ2-7	TRBV5-1	once
ASSVTGFYEQY	TRBJ2-7	TRBV19	NA
ASSPRTGKSYNEQF	TRBJ2-1	TRBV11-3	NA
ASSEWPSGAHYNEQF	TRBJ2-1	TRBV6-4	once
ASSPDPQGTGYT	TRBJ1-2	TRBV7-2	NA
ASSALPADTQY	TRBJ2-3	TRBV7-2	NA
ASSPNDGNSYNEQF	TRBJ2-1	TRBV18	few
ASSLAGSGTDTQY	TRBJ2-3	TRBV5-1	NA
ASSSRAGGYEQY	TRBJ2-7	TRBV7-2	NA
ASSQTGDTGELF	TRBJ2-2	TRBV16	NA
ASRGGPQETQY	TRBJ2-5	TRBV7-6	NA
ASSQAPQVRGNEQF	TRBJ2-1	TRBV4-3	NA
ASSLARQETQY	TRBJ2-5	TRBV5-1	NA
ASSPGAGRQETQY	TRBJ2-5	TRBV7-7	once
ATSSGGAHEQF	TRBJ2-1	TRBV7-9	NA
ASSLGGNSYEQY	TRBJ2-7	TRBV5-1	once
ACSDSNQPQH	TRBJ1-5	TRBV30	few
ASSLGTDGEQY	TRBJ2-7	TRBV11-3	NA
SSGRDTDTQY	TRBJ2-3	TRBV29-1	NA
ASSLGADIYNEQF	TRBJ2-1	TRBV7-2	few
ASSLDARGTGGAYGGYT	TRBJ1-2	TRBV7-2	NA
ASSIRGGGYT	TRBJ1-2	TRBV19	NA
ASSSNSYSSYNEQF	TRBJ2-1	TRBV7-2	once
ASMVRDSLAYEQY	TRBJ2-7	TRBV27	NA
ASSEAGSGEKLF	TRBJ1-4	TRBV25-1	few